This TCR beta chain comes out of a study of blood T cells in healthy people across ages. Only a few counts were recorded for this clonotype. Using a J-beta primer mix together with a sample-barcoded 5' primer, a second PCR was run for about 6 to 11 cycles. TCRdb passed the 5' RACE reads through MiXCR, listing each CDR3 protein once. The sample holds over 600,000 distinct CDR3 sequences, 56% seen once. CDR1 is DFQATT, CDR2 SNEGSKA, per germline (reference sequence). CDR3 length equals 14 residues. V shed 5 bases and J 0 bases; nucleotides not matched to a gene: 3. The chain is built from TRBV20-1 and TRBJ2-7; 11 bases map to TRBD2. This TCR was recovered from a man aged 40-55 years in good health. The source material was blood. CDR3 in DNA: TGCAGTGCTGGCCTAGCGGGAGGCTCCTACGAGCAGTACTTC. The encoded protein is CSAGLAGGSYEQYF.